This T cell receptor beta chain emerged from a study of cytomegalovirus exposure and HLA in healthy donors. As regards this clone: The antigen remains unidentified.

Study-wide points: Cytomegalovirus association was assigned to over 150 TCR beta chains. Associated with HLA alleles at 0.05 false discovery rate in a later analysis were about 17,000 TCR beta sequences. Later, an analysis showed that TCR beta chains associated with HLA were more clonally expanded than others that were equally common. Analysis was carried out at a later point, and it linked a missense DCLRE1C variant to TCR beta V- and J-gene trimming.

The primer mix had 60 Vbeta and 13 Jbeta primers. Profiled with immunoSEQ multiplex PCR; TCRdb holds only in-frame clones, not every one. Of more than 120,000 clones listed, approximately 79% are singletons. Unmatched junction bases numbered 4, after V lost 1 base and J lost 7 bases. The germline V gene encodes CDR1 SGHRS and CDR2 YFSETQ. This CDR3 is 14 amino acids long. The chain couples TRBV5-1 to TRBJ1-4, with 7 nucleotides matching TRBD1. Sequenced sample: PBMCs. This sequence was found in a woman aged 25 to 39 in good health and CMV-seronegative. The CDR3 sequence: CASSLTRGSEKLFF. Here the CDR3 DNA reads TGCGCCAGCAGCTTGACCAGGGGGAGTGAAAAACTGTTTTTT.